The 20 T cell receptor beta chains in this list originate from one sample, sequenced in a study of tumor-infiltrating lymphocytes in oesophageal squamous cell carcinoma. TCRdb reprocessed the PCR reads with MiXCR, giving one entry per CDR3 protein. Here the sample spans fewer than 7,500 distinct CDR3 sequences, roughly 14% being singletons. Sample: esophageal tumor tissue. The receptors stem from a male donor with esophageal squamous cell carcinoma.

There are many counts of this clonotype. This chain links TRBV18 with TRBJ2-5; D is undetermined. The CDR3 has 13 residues. Germline CDR1 and CDR2: KGHSH and LQKENI. The V gene lost 1 base and the J gene lost 11 bases, with 14 bases spanning the gap. The DNA of the CDR3 is TGTGCCAGCTCACCACGAGTTGAAGCTGAGCAGTACTTC. Amino acid sequence: CASSPRVEAEQYF.

CDR3 bases: TGTGCCACAGCCCGGGGGAGAGGAAACTATGGCTACACCTTC. Protein sequence: CATARGRGNYGYTF. V usage is TRBV19 and J usage is TRBJ1-2; D perhaps matches TRBD1 (5 bases). The CDR3 spans 14 residues. Trimming cost V 10 bases and J 2 bases, with 17 bases left between them. Per germline, CDR1 LNHDA and CDR2 SQIVND (reference sequence).

At least ten counts were recorded for this clonotype. The CDR3 coding sequence is TGTGCCATCAGTGAGGAGCTAGCCGGGGAGCTGTTTTTT. It yields the protein CAISEELAGELFF. The chain combines TRBV10-3 with TRBJ2-2; no clear D gene. Trimming removed 2 bases at V and 6 bases at J, with 7 bases between. The CDR3 is 13 residues long. Per germline, CDR1 ENHRY and CDR2 SYGVKD.

Details on this clonotype: This may arise from a read error, as a much more abundant clone is one base away. This sequence joins TRBV5-3 and TRBJ2-5, with TRBD1 matching over 9 bases. TRBV5-3 is an ORF for which the function is uncertain. CDR3 size: 16 residues. CDR3 DNA sequence: TGTGCCAGCAGCTTGGGACAGGGAAGGAGGGGGAATGAGCAGTACTTC. This codes for CASSLGQGRRGNEQYF.

This clonotype was recorded at least ten times. The chain recombines TRBV10-3 with TRBJ1-2; 10 bases match TRBD1. The length of the CDR3 is 17 residues. Looked up from germline, CDR1 is ENHRY and CDR2 is SYGVKD. V trimming: 2 bases; J trimming: 4 bases; junction bases outside the gene matches: 10. The CDR3 loop reads CAISEPDRGRFVYGYTF. CDR3 in DNA: TGTGCCATCAGTGAGCCTGACAGGGGGCGCTTCGTCTATGGCTACACCTTC.

This clonotype occurred many times. V gene TRBV6-6 combines with J gene TRBJ2-3; D unresolved. The J call may not be correct, given that the DNA end is closer to TRBJ2-7. Looked up from germline, CDR1 is MNHNY and CDR2 is SVGAGI (reference sequence). The CDR3 length is 13 residues. CDR3 protein: CASSYSDASEQYF. As DNA, the CDR3 is TGTGCCAGCAGTTACTCGGACGCCTCAGAGCAGTACTTC.

In this sample, this clonotype turned up a few times. At one end the junction does not follow the germline gene, possibly because of a read error. The chain uses TRBV2 and TRBJ2-1; either TRBD1 or TRBD2 may fit D (5 bases each). CDR3 size: 15 residues. The germline V gene encodes CDR1 SNHLY and CDR2 FYNNEI. The CDR3: CASRRTGRINSPLHF. The CDR3 bases are TGTGCCAGCAGGAGGACGGGACGCATAAATTCACCCCTCCACTTC.

The chain couples TRBV2 to TRBJ2-7, with 7 positions matching TRBD2. The CDR3 covers 14 residues. Unmatched junction bases numbered 4, after V lost 2 bases and J lost 3 bases. The germline V gene encodes CDR1 SNHLY and CDR2 FYNNEI. The CDR3 DNA reads TGTGCCAGCAGTGAAAGGGAGGGGAGCTACGAGCAGTACTTC. Residues: CASSEREGSYEQYF.

This clonotype was observed at least ten times. This may be a read error, as it is one base from a much larger clone. The J gene is TRBJ2-5, the V gene TRBV12-3 or TRBV12-4; 7 bases are a match to TRBD1. The junction had 9 bases not matched to a gene; V was cut back by 6 bases and J by 11 bases. This CDR3 comprises 12 residues. CDR3 DNA sequence: TGTGCCAGCAGCTCTACAGGGGTTGAGCAGTACTTC. This sequence encodes CASSSTGVEQYF.

In its sample, this clonotype was seen a few times. The V gene is TRBV4-2, the J gene TRBJ2-2; D is tentatively TRBD1 or TRBD2 (5 bases each). V was clipped by 2 bases and J by 7 bases, with 14 bases between them. CDR3 length equals 15 residues. Germline V gene lookup returns CDR1 LGHNA and CDR2 YNFKEQ. The CDR3 DNA sequence: TGTGCCAGCAGCCAACCGGACACCGGAGGCGGGGAGCTGTTTTTT. Residues: CASSQPDTGGGELFF.

This clonotype is judged medium-sized. The chain uses TRBV7-2 and TRBJ2-7; perhaps D is TRBD1 or TRBD2 (5 bases each). The length of the CDR3 is 14 residues. The V and J ends lost 1 base and 0 bases respectively, with 7 bases between them. The germline V gene encodes CDR1 SGHTA and CDR2 FQGNSA. CDR3 coding DNA: TGTGCCAGCAGCTTAGGGGGGTTCTCCTACGAGCAGTACTTC. It specifies CASSLGGFSYEQYF. Based on the CDR3 plus reference TRBV7-2 and TRBJ2-7, the full variable domain is GAGVSQSPSNKVTEKGKDVELRCDPISGHTALYWYRQSLGQGLEFLIYFQGNSAPDKSGLPSDRFSAERTGGSVSTLTIQRTQQEDSAVYLCASSLGGFSYEQYFGPGTRLTVT.

The rearrangement joins TRBV29-1 to TRBJ2-7; 7 positions agree with TRBD1. The end of the DNA is better explained by TRBJ2-5, so the J call may be wrong. The length of the CDR3 is 14 residues. Germline CDR1 reads SQVTM; CDR2 reads ANQGSEA. The CDR3 here is CSVEGQGVVETQYF. The CDR3 region has the DNA TGCAGCGTTGAAGGGCAGGGGGTAGTAGAGACCCAGTACTTC.

As for this clonotype: Being one base from a much bigger clone, this may be a read error. The rearrangement uses TRBV2 and TRBJ1-5; D uncertain. Germline CDR1 and CDR2: SNHLY and FYNNEI. V shed 4 bases and J shed 0 bases, with 13 bases lying between them. This CDR3 contains 16 residues. Here the CDR3 reads CASSVEWYGSNQPQHF. CDR3 bases: TGTGCCAGCAGTGTTGAATGGTATGGTAGCAATCAGCCCCAGCATTTT.

In its sample, this clonotype was seen a few times. The chain carries TRBV5-1 and TRBJ2-5; D is ambiguous. Trimming removed 4 bases from V and 7 bases from J, with 17 bases in between. Per the germline V gene, CDR1 is SGHRS and CDR2 is YFSETQ. The CDR3 consists of 14 residues. CDR3 protein: CASSSRTGAWTQYF. The CDR3, as DNA: TGCGCCAGCAGCAGCAGGACGGGCGCATGGACCCAGTACTTC.

This clonotype is termed medium-sized (0.01 to 0.1%). The chain joins TRBV7-3 to TRBJ2-2, with D possibly matching TRBD1 (5 bases). The CDR3 is made up of 14 amino acids. Germline lookup yields CDR1 SGHTA and CDR2 FQGTGA. Trimming took off 1 base at V and 6 bases at J, with 9 bases between the two ends. The CDR3 DNA reads as TGTGCCAGCAGCTTAATTCAGGGTTCCGGGGAGCTGTTTTTT. Amino acids: CASSLIQGSGELFF.

This clonotype was recorded many times. Being one base from a much bigger clone, this may be a read error. The V gene is TRBV7-3, the J gene TRBJ2-1, with D unresolved. Near its end, the DNA agrees better with TRBJ2-7, so the J call may be wrong. The CDR3 runs to 13 residues. Germline assignment: CDR1 SGHTA and CDR2 FQGTGA. The CDR3 protein is CASSPTRYNEQYF. In nucleotides, the CDR3 is TGTGCCAGCAGCCCGACTCGTTACAATGAGCAGTACTTC.

This clonotype was detected only a few times. This chain connects TRBV5-1 to TRBJ2-2; D is uncertain. Germline V gene sequence: CDR1 SGHRS, CDR2 YFSETQ. V dropped 3 bases and J dropped 7 bases, with 10 bases sitting between them. The CDR3 covers 13 residues. This CDR3 reads CASSSVGYGELFF. In DNA, the CDR3 is TGCGCCAGCAGCTCCGTGGGCTACGGGGAGCTGTTTTTT.

This clonotype was seen only a few times. The conserved phenylalanine or tryptophan normally closing the CDR3 is absent here, so this likely arose from a read error. The DNA is omitted, as the CDR3 cannot be located on it reliably, and the CDR3 follows TCRdb's listing. This chain joins TRBV7-9 and TRBJ2-1; the D call TRBD2 from the table was never checked on the DNA. A total of 16 residues make up the CDR3, ends included. Germline V CDR1 and CDR2: SEHNR, FQNEAQ (reference sequence). The CDR3 protein is CASSLVEGPYGYTFGS.

This clonotype was observed many times. A read error may be the cause here, since a much bigger clone is one base away. The V call is TRBV6-1, the J call TRBJ2-5; 9 positions agree with TRBD2. CDR3 length: 13 amino acids. Trimming cost V 8 bases and J 11 bases; bases outside gene matches: 12. The germline V gene encodes CDR1 MNHNS and CDR2 SASEGT. DNA for the CDR3: TGTGCCAGCGGACGCGGGGGGGCCAATGAGCAGTACTTC. Its translation: CASGRGGANEQYF.

There are a few counts of this clonotype. CDR3 DNA: TGTGCCAGCAGTAGGACTAGCGGGGGGTACAATGAGCAGTACTTC. Translating gives CASSRTSGGYNEQYF. The chain has TRBV6-4 and TRBJ2-1; 14 nucleotides match TRBD2. The J call may be in error: the DNA end matches TRBJ2-7 better. The CDR3 is made up of 15 amino acids. Germline CDR1 reads MRHNA; CDR2 reads SNTAGT.